These 10 T cell receptor beta chains share one sample of origin, sequenced in a study of T cell responses to AZD1222 COVID-19 vaccine. The protocol was immunoSEQ multiplex PCR, while the TCRdb copy is restricted to in-frame clones and leaves out a portion. Altogether 150,000 to 170,000 clones are present, roughly nine tenths being singletons, with the ten largest covering roughly 5%. The sequencing used peripheral blood, collected on day 0 of MenACWY control vaccination. These receptors were taken from an adult in good health.

The V call is TRBV5-4, the J call TRBJ2-7, with 14 bases aligning to TRBD2. The CDR3 runs to 14 residues. Per the germline V gene, CDR1 is SGHNT and CDR2 is YYREEE (reference sequence). The V gene end was trimmed by 3 bases and the J gene end by 12 bases; junction bases not matched to a gene: 8. The CDR3 loop is CASSSGTSGGQRYV. In DNA, the CDR3 is TGTGCCAGCAGCTCCGGGACTAGCGGGGGCCAGAGGTACGTC.

This chain links TRBV19 with TRBJ2-1; maybe TRBD1 (7 bases). CDR1 is LNHDA and CDR2 is SQIVND in the germline V gene (reference sequence). Trimming left V 7 bases short and J 6 bases short, with 25 bases between. The CDR3 runs to 17 residues. Written as DNA, the CDR3 is TGTGCCAGTATCTCAGGAGTTCGCGGGACAGCCTCCAATGAGCAGTTCTTC. Residues: CASISGVRGTASNEQFF.

The gene calls are TRBV11-2 and TRBJ1-1, with D perhaps matching TRBD1 (5 bases). Trimming removed 4 bases from V and 8 bases from J, with 11 bases in between. The V gene's germline CDR1 is SGHAT and CDR2 FQNNGV. This CDR3 comprises 12 residues. The CDR3 spells CASSYGGSEAFF. The CDR3 nucleotides read TGTGCCAGCAGCTACGGGGGGAGCGAAGCTTTCTTT. The full variable domain, in which reference TRBV11-2 and TRBJ1-1 provide the parts outside the CDR3, is EAGVAQSPRYKIIEKRQSVAFWCNPISGHATLYWYQQILGQGPKLLIQFQNNGVVDDSQLPKDRFSAERLKGVDSTLKIQPAKLEDSAVYLCASSYGGSEAFFGQGTRLTVV.

The chain joins TRBV5-6 to TRBJ1-2; D remains unclear. V shed 4 bases and J shed 4 bases, with 11 bases lying between them. CDR3 size: 13 residues. Germline V gives CDR1 SGHDT, CDR2 YYEEEE. The CDR3 sequence: CASSLGETYGYTF. The CDR3 nucleotides are TGTGCCAGCAGCCTCGGTGAGACCTATGGCTACACCTTC.

The V and J genes are TRBV6-5 and TRBJ1-1; 7 bases line up with TRBD1. The CDR3 spans 16 residues. Germline V gene data show CDR1 as MNHEY and CDR2 as SVGAGI. V trimming: 4 bases; J trimming: 0 bases; junction bases outside the gene matches: 8. The CDR3 sequence is CASSSRDRNMNTEAFF. The DNA for the CDR3 is TGTGCCAGCAGTTCCAGGGACAGAAATATGAACACTGAAGCTTTCTTT.

This clone was seen a handful of times. V is TRBV7-6 and J is TRBJ1-3; D not resolved. V lost 1 base and J 0 bases, leaving 16 bases between the germline ends. Per the germline V gene, CDR1 is SGHVS and CDR2 is FNYEAQ. The CDR3 has 18 residues. Here the CDR3 DNA reads TGTGCCAGCAGCTTAGTCCCAAGTGCCTCATCCTCTGGAAACACCATATATTTT. Translating gives CASSLVPSASSSGNTIYF.

The CDR3 nucleotides read TGTGCCAGCAGTTTATCGACAGGGCTATTAAATCAGCCCCAGCATTTT. Translating gives CASSLSTGLLNQPQHF. The chain uses TRBV28 and TRBJ1-5, with 7 bases lining up with TRBD1. Germline lookup yields CDR1 MDHEN and CDR2 SYDVKM. The CDR3 covers 16 residues. Trimming at V came to 1 base and at J to 4 bases, leaving 7 bases not matched to a gene.

This rearrangement joins TRBV6-5 to TRBJ1-4; 7 bases match TRBD1. Germline values: CDR1 MNHEY, CDR2 SVGAGI. V lost 8 bases, J lost 7 bases, and 13 bases stayed unmatched. This CDR3 comprises 15 residues. CDR3 DNA sequence: TGTGCCAGCTCTAAAGTACAGGGGCGGGCTGAAAAACTGTTTTTT. Translated, it gives CASSKVQGRAEKLFF.

CDR3 in amino acids: CASSTRAASFYGYTF. The CDR3 DNA reads as TGTGCCAGCAGCACACGGGCCGCCTCCTTCTATGGCTACACCTTC. V and J are TRBV3-1 (or the pseudogene TRBV3-2) and TRBJ1-2; D gene unclear. The CDR3 covers 15 residues. Germline V gives CDR1 LGHDT, CDR2 YNNKEL (reference sequence). V was cut by 5 bases and J by 4 bases, with 17 bases left in between.

V gene TRBV14 combines with J gene TRBJ2-7; D unclear. The CDR3 sequence is 13 residues long. CDR1 and CDR2 from the germline V gene are SGHDN and FVKESK. Trimming removed 0 bases from V and 7 bases from J, with 10 bases in between. CDR3 sequence: CASSQDFLGEQYF. Written as DNA, the CDR3 is TGTGCCAGCAGCCAAGATTTCTTGGGGGAGCAGTACTTC.